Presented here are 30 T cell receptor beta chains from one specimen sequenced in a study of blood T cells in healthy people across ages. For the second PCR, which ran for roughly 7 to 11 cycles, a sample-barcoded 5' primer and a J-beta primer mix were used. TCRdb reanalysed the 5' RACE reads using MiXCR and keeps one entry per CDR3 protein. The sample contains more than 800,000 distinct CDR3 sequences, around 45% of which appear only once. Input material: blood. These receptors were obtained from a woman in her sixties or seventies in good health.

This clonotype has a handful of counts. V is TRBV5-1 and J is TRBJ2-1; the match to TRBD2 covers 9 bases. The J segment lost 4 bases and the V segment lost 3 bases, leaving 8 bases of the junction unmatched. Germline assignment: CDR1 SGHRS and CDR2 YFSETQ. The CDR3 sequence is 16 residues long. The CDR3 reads CASSWGAGGLYNEQFF. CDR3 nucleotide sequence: TGCGCCAGCAGCTGGGGCGCGGGAGGGTTATACAATGAGCAGTTCTTC. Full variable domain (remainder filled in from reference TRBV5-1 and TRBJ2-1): KAGVTQTPRYLIKTRGQQVTLSCSPISGHRSVSWYQQTPGQGLQFLFEYFSETQRNKGNFPGRFSGRQFSNSRSEMNVSTLELGDSALYLCASSWGAGGLYNEQFFGPGTRLTVL.

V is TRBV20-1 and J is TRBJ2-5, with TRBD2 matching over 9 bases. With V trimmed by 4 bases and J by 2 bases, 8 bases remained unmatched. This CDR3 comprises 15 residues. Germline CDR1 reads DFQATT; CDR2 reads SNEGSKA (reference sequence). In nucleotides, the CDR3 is TGCAGTGCTACCTCACTAGCGGGTACTCAAGAGACCCAGTACTTC. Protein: CSATSLAGTQETQYF.

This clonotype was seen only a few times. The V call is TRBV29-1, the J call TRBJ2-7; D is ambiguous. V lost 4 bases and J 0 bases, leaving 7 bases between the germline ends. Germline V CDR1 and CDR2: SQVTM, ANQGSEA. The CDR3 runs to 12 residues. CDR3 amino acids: CSVGEASYEQYF. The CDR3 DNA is TGCAGCGTTGGAGAAGCCTCCTACGAGCAGTACTTC.

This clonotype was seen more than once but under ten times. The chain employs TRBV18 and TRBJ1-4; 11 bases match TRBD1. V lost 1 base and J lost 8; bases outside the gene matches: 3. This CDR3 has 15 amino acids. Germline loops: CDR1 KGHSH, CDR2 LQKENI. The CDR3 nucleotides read TGTGCCAGCTCACCACGGGACAGGGGGGAAGAAAAACTGTTTTTT. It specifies CASSPRDRGEEKLFF.

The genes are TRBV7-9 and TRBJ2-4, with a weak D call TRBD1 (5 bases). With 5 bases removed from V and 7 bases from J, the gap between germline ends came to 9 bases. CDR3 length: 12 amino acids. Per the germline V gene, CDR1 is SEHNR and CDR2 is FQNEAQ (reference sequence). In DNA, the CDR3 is TGTGCCAGCAGCCTCAGGGCTAACATTCAGTACTTC. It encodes CASSLRANIQYF.

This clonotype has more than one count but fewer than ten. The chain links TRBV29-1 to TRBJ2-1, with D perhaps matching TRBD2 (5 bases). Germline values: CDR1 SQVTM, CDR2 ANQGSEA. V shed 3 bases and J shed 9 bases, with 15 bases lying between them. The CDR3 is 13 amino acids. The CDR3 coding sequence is TGCAGCGTTGAGAGTCTAGAGGGTGGTGAGCAGTTCTTC. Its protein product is CSVESLEGGEQFF.

CDR3 in amino acids: CASSPPSQGRNTEAFF. DNA for the CDR3: TGTGCCAGCTCACCACCGAGCCAGGGCAGGAACACTGAAGCTTTCTTT. V gene TRBV18 combines with J gene TRBJ1-1; tentative D call: TRBD1 (5 bases). Trimming cost V 0 bases and J 1 base, with 12 bases left between them. Germline lookup yields CDR1 KGHSH and CDR2 LQKENI. The CDR3 consists of 16 residues. Combining the CDR3 with reference TRBV18 and TRBJ1-1 gives the whole variable domain NAGVMQNPRHLVRRRGQEARLRCSPMKGHSHVYWYRQLPEEGLKFMVYLQKENIIDESGMPKERFSAEFPKEGPSILRIQQVVRGDSAAYFCASSPPSQGRNTEAFFGQGTRLTVV.

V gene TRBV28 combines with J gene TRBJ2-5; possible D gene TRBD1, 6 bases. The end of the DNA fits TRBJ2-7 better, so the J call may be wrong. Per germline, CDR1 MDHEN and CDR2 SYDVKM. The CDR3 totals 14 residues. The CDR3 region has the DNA TGTGCCAGCAGTCAACAGGGAACGGGCTACGAGCAGTACTTC. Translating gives CASSQQGTGYEQYF.

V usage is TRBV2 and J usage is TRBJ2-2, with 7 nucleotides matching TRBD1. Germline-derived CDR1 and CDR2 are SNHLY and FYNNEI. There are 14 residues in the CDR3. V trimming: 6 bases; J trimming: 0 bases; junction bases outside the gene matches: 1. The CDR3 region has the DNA TGTGCCAGCAGGGGACAGTCGAACACCGGGGAGCTGTTTTTT. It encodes CASRGQSNTGELFF.

CDR3 amino acids: CASSPAEDRAQEAQYF. In nucleotides, the CDR3 is TGTGCCAGCAGTCCGGCTGAGGACAGGGCCCAAGAGGCCCAGTACTTC. The chain is built from TRBV7-9 and TRBJ2-7; 8 nucleotides agree with TRBD1. This CDR3 is built from 16 residues. With 6 bases clipped from V and 10 bases from J, the junction kept 20 bases outside the gene matches. CDR1 is SEHNR and CDR2 is FQNEAQ in the germline V gene (reference sequence).

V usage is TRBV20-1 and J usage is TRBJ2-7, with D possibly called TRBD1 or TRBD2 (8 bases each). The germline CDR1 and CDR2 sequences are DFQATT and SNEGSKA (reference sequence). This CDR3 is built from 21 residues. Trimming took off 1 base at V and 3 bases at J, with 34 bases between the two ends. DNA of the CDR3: TGCAGTGCTAGAGCCTCCCTGCTAGGACAGGGAACTAGCGGTCGCATCTACGAGCAGTACTTC. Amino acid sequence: CSARASLLGQGTSGRIYEQYF.

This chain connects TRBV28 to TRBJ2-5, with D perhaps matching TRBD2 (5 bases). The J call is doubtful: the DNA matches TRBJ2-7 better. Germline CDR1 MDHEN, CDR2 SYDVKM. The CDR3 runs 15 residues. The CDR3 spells CASSLLKFGVGEQYF. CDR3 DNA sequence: TGTGCCAGCAGTTTATTAAAGTTCGGGGTTGGCGAGCAGTACTTC.

For the CDR3, the DNA is TGTGCCAGCAGTTACGACAGGGACGGGGATAGCAATCAGCCCCAGCATTTT. Its protein product is CASSYDRDGDSNQPQHF. V is TRBV2 and J is TRBJ1-5; 7 bases line up with TRBD1. Germline CDR1 reads SNHLY; CDR2 reads FYNNEI. J gave up 0 bases and V 5 bases, and 10 bases lay outside the gene matches. This CDR3 spans 17 amino acids.

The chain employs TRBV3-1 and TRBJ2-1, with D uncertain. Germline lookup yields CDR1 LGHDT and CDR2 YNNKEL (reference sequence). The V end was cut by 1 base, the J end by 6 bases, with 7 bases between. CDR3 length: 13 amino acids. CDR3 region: CASSQVLFNEQFF. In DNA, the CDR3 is TGTGCCAGCAGCCAAGTACTATTCAATGAGCAGTTCTTC.

The CDR3: CSVRTGGYEQFF. The CDR3 nucleotides read TGCAGCGTTAGGACAGGGGGCTATGAGCAGTTCTTC. This chain uses TRBV29-1 with TRBJ2-1, with TRBD1 identical over 11 bases. Germline V gene sequence: CDR1 SQVTM, CDR2 ANQGSEA. Germline trimming cut 5 bases from V and 8 bases from J; bases unmatched to any gene: 2. CDR3 length: 12 amino acids.

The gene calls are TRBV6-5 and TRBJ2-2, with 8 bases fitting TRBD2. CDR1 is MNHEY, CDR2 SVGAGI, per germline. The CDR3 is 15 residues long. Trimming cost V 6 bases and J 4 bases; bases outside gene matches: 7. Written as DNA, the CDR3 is TGTGCCAGCAGCACCGGGACTAGACGCACCGGGGAGCTGTTTTTT. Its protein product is CASSTGTRRTGELFF.

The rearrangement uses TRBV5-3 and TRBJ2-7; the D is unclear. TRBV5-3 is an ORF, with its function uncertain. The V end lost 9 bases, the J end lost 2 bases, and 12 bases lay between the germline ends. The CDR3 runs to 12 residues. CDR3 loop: CATNEAPYEQYF. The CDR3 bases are TGTGCCACTAATGAGGCCCCCTACGAGCAGTACTTC.

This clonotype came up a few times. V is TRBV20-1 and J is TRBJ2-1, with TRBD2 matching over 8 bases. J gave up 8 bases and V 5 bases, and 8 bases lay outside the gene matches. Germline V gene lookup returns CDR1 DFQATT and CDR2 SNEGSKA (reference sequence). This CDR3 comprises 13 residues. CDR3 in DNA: TGCAGTGCTTCCCGGACTAGCTGGCATGAGCAGTTCTTC. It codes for CSASRTSWHEQFF.

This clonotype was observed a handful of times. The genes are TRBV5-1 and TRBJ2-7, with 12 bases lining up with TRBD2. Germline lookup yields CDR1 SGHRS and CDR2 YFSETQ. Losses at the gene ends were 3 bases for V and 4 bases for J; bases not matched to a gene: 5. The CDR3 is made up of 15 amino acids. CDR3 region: CASSSRLAGVYEQYF. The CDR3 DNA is TGCGCCAGCAGCTCCAGACTAGCGGGAGTTTACGAGCAGTACTTC.

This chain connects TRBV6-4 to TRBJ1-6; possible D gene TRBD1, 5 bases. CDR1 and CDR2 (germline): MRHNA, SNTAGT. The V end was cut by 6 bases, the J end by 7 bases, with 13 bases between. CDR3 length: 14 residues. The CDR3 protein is CASRGPGENSPLHF. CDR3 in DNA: TGTGCCAGCAGGGGACCCGGGGAAAATTCACCCCTCCACTTT.

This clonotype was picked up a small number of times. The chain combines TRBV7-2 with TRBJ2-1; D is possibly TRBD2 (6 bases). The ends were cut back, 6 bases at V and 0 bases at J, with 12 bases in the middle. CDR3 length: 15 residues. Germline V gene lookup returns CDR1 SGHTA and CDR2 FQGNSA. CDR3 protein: CASSRDSTSYNEQFF. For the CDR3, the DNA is TGTGCCAGCAGTCGGGACTCCACCTCCTACAATGAGCAGTTCTTC.

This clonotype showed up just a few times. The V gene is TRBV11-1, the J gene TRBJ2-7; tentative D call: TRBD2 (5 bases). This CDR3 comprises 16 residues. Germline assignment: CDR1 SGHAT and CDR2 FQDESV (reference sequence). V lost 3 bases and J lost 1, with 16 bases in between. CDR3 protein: CASSFRTTTPSYEQYF. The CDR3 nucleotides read TGTGCCAGCAGCTTCAGGACGACTACACCTTCCTACGAGCAGTACTTC.

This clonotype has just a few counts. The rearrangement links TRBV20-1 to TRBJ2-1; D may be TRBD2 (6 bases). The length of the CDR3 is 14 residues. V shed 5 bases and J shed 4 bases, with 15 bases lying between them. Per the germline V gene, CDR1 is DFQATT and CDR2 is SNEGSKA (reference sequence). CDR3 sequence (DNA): TGCAGTGCTGCCTTTGCGGGATATTACAATGAGCAGTTCTTC. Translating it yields CSAAFAGYYNEQFF.

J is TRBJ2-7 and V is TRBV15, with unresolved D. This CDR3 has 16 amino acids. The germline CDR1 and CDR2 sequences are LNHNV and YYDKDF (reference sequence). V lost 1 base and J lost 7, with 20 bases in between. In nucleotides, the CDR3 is TGTGCCACCAGCAGAGGACTGCAAAGCTCCTACAATGAGCAGTACTTC. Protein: CATSRGLQSSYNEQYF.

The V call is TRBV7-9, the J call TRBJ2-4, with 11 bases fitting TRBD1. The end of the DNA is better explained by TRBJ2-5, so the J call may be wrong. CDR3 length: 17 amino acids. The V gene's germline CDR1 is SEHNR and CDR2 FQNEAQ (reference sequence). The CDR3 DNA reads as TGTGCCAGCAGCTCCCCCAGGGACAGGGGGTTGATGGAGACCCAGTACTTC. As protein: CASSSPRDRGLMETQYF.

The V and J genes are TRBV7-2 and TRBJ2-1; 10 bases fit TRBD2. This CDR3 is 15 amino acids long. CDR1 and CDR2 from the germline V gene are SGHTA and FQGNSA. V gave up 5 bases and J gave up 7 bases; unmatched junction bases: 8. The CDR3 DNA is TGTGCCAGCAGCCCCACTAGCGGGACCGGAAATGAGCAGTTCTTC. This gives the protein CASSPTSGTGNEQFF.

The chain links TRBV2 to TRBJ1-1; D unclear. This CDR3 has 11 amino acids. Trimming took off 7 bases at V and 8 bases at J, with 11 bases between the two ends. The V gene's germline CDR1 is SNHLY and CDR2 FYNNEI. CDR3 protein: CASILGFEAFF. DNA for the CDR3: TGTGCCAGCATTCTCGGTTTCGAAGCTTTCTTT.

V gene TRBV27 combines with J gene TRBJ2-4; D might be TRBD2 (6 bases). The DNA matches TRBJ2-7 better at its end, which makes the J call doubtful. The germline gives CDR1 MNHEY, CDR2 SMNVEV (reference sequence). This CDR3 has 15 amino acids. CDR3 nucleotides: TGTGCCAGTAGGCGGGACCGGGATCCCGACTACGAGCAGTACTTC. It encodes CASRRDRDPDYEQYF.

The CDR3 DNA reads TGTGCCAGCAGTAGACTAGCTTCGAGAACCGGGGAGCTGTTTTTT. Its translation: CASSRLASRTGELFF. This chain uses TRBV6-2 or TRBV6-3 with TRBJ2-2, with TRBD2 identical over 7 bases. Germline V lookup: CDR1 MNHEY, CDR2 SVGEGT. This CDR3 has 15 amino acids. The V and J ends lost 5 bases and 5 bases, in that order; junction bases with no gene match: 8.

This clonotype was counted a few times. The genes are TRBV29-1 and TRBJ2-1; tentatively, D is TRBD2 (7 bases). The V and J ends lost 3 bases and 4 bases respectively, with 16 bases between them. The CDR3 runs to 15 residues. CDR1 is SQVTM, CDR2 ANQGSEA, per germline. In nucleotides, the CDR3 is TGCAGCGTTGAGAGGGGGACGGGGGGATACAATGAGCAGTTCTTC. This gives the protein CSVERGTGGYNEQFF.